Below, one T cell receptor beta chain is given with its context. Its antigen is currently unknown. This CDR3 comprises 16 residues. V dropped 1 base and J dropped 6 bases, with 15 bases sitting between them. Germline loops: CDR1 SGHVS, CDR2 FQNEAQ. The sample belongs to a study of CD8 T cells in ankylosing spondylitis. Quantitative 5'-RACE was performed with molecular barcodes, and it yielded the TCR beta libraries. TCRdb processed the 5' RACE reads anew with MiXCR; each CDR3 protein has one entry. The table has a few hundred thousand distinct CDR3 sequences, around 10% seen once. General study results and limits: As reported, disease-linked clones showed significant enrichment in matched ankylosing spondylitis synovial fluid.

This TCR came from a male donor with ankylosing spondylitis or in good health (not recorded which). The rearrangement uses TRBV7-8 and TRBJ1-4; maybe TRBD1 (5 bases). Sequencing input: blood, either unsorted or a sorted T cell fraction (not recorded which). This chain's CDR3 is CASSLGLYGAHEKLFF. For the CDR3, the DNA is TGTGCCAGCAGCTTAGGATTGTACGGGGCGCATGAAAAACTGTTTTTT.